The present T cell receptor beta chain was sequenced within a study of blood T cell repertoires in COVID-19. Background on the study: Whether acute or convalescent, the COVID-19 samples came from the United States, Italy and Spain.

With 5 bases clipped from V and 1 base from J, the junction kept 9 bases outside the gene matches. Germline V gene data show CDR1 as SGHRS and CDR2 as YFSETQ. The CDR3 is made up of 16 amino acids. Enrollees, about 18 to 95 years old, lived in approximately 24 US areas. Cohorts were assigned according to the clinical history that participants reported. As originally analysed: Estimation of nucleated cell counts was performed using reference gene primer amplification. Measured with immunoSEQ multiplex PCR; TCRdb has only the in-frame clones, and not every one. D and trimming were read from the DNA, whereas the V and J calls and clone size are those reported in that table. The table records approximately 300,000 clones, 90% of them present only once.

The receptor's source is a woman younger than 35 with acute COVID-19. The chain couples TRBV5-1 to TRBJ1-1; 9 nucleotides line up with TRBD1. Sequenced: PBMCs or T cells enriched from blood (not recorded which). The CDR3 DNA is TGCGCCAGCAGAACAGGGGGCTCAGGTTGGAACACTGAAGCTTTCTTT. Protein: CASRTGGSGWNTEAFF. Using reference TRBV5-1 and TRBJ1-1 for the parts outside the CDR3, the full variable domain is KAGVTQTPRYLIKTRGQQVTLSCSPISGHRSVSWYQQTPGQGLQFLFEYFSETQRNKGNFPGRFSGRQFSNSRSEMNVSTLELGDSALYLCASRTGGSGWNTEAFFGQGTRLTVV.